The sample holds a few counts of the clone carrying this TCR beta chain. The TCR alpha and TCR beta cDNA libraries, bearing sample barcodes and UMIs, were generated by 5'RACE using constant-segment primers. A single record per CDR3 protein comes from TCRdb applying MiXCR to the 5' RACE reads. Among 400,000 to 500,000 distinct CDR3 sequences, 20% were seen once, and the ten largest hold around 8%. The length of the CDR3 is 16 residues. Losses at the gene ends were 1 base for V and 6 bases for J; bases not matched to a gene: 11. Germline values: CDR1 SGHTA, CDR2 FQGNSA. These data belong to a study of T-cell memory formation after mild COVID-19.

This clonotype was obtained from an adult woman who had mild COVID-19 (a few samples of this study predate the infection). Cell type and time point are not known. Sequencing used PBMCs or a T cell subset sorted from them (not recorded which). The V gene is TRBV7-2, the J gene TRBJ2-7; 8 bases align to TRBD1. The CDR3 DNA follows: TGTGCCAGCAGCTTAGTGGGGCAGGGGGCCGCTCTCGAGCAGTACTTC. It is translated as CASSLVGQGAALEQYF.